This is a list of T cell receptor beta chains from one sample in a study of shared clonotypes between healthy human individuals. Clones were read by immunoSEQ multiplex PCR, and TCRdb kept only the in-frame ones, dropping some. The sample comprises some 2,000,000 clones, 85% to 95% of which are singletons, and 0.13% rests with the top ten. Sequenced: naive CD4+ T cells sorted from blood. These receptors were collected from a man between 18 and 35 years old in good health. CDR3s include the opening cysteine and the closing phenylalanine or tryptophan. A D gene is named only where the DNA matches it firmly. Clone sizes are given selectively: once, few, many, or a class where the clone is expanded.

J gene,clone size,D gene,V gene,CDR3 protein,CDR3 DNA
TRBJ2-5,.,TRBD1,TRBV7-9,CASTDRGPKETQYF,TGTGCCAGCACTGACAGGGGACCCAAAGAGACCCAGTACTTC
TRBJ1-2,once,TRBD1,TRBV5-1,CASSGDSYGYTF,TGCGCCAGCAGCGGGGACAGCTATGGCTACACCTTC
TRBJ1-6,.,.,TRBV27,CASSQNRDNSPLHF,TGTGCCAGCAGCCAGAACCGGGATAATTCACCCCTCCACTTT
TRBJ1-5,.,.,TRBV4-3,CASSQEYAQRNQPQHF,TGCGCCAGCAGCCAAGAATACGCACAACGAAATCAGCCCCAGCATTTT
TRBJ2-3,.,.,TRBV28,CASVGRLSFTDTQYF,TGTGCCAGCGTTGGGAGGCTGTCCTTCACAGATACGCAGTATTTT
TRBJ1-5,.,TRBD1,TRBV6-6,CASSSGQGNQPQHF,TGTGCCAGCAGTTCGGGACAGGGCAATCAGCCCCAGCATTTT
TRBJ2-4,.,.,TRBV7-9,CASSLRQVDIQYF,TGTGCCAGCAGCTTACGACAGGTGGACATTCAGTACTTC
TRBJ1-2,.,.,TRBV6-6,CASSLWPEAGYTF,TGTGCCAGCAGCCTTTGGCCCGAGGCCGGCTACACCTTC
TRBJ1-3,.,.,TRBV9,CASSGITGSGNTIYF,TGTGCCAGCAGCGGAATTACAGGGTCCGGAAACACCATATATTTT
TRBJ2-3,.,TRBD2,TRBV4-3,CASSQSGTSTDTQYF,TGCGCCAGCAGCCAAAGCGGGACTAGCACAGATACGCAGTATTTT
TRBJ2-5,.,.,TRBV6-5,CASSRDQETQYF,TGTGCCAGCAGTCGGGACCAAGAGACCCAGTACTTC
TRBJ2-7,.,.,TRBV7-9,CASSSGRTATYEQYF,TGTGCCAGCAGTTCAGGCCGGACTGCAACCTACGAGCAGTACTTC
TRBJ2-7,.,TRBD1,TRBV10-1,CASSPGQGPRQYF,TGCGCCAGCAGCCCGGGACAGGGACCTCGGCAGTACTTC
TRBJ2-7,.,.,TRBV30,CACKGSYEQYF,TGTGCCTGTAAAGGCTCCTACGAGCAGTACTTC
TRBJ2-4,.,.,TRBV7-9,CASSPGQNIQYF,TGTGCCAGCAGCCCGGGTCAAAACATTCAGTACTTC
TRBJ2-5,.,.,TRBV11-3,CASSFRAQETQYF,TGTGCCAGCAGCTTTAGGGCCCAAGAGACCCAGTACTTC
TRBJ1-6,.,.,TRBV9,CASSVDGSPSSYNSPLHF,TGTGCCAGCAGCGTGGATGGGAGCCCAAGCTCCTATAATTCACCCCTCCACTTT
TRBJ2-7,.,TRBD1,TRBV4-1,CASSQGAQVDRAKRRQYF,TGCGCCAGCAGCCAAGGTGCCCAGGTGGACAGGGCCAAACGGAGGCAGTACTTC
TRBJ2-5,.,.,TRBV2,CASSEGRQGETQYF,TGTGCCAGCAGTGAAGGCAGGCAAGGAGAGACCCAGTACTTC
TRBJ1-1,.,.,TRBV10-3,CAISPGGLGEAFF,TGTGCCATCAGCCCCGGTGGGCTTGGAGAAGCTTTCTTT
TRBJ1-2,once,.,TRBV6-5,CASGEIRGYGYTF,TGTGCCAGCGGGGAGATCAGGGGCTATGGCTACACCTTC
TRBJ1-1,.,TRBD1,TRBV2,CTSSDDRGLESTDTEAFF,TGTACCAGCAGTGACGACAGGGGGCTTGAGTCTACGGACACTGAAGCTTTCTTT
TRBJ2-7,.,.,TRBV7-2,CASSLRVGGHYEQYF,TGTGCCAGCAGCTTACGAGTCGGGGGGCACTACGAGCAGTACTTC
TRBJ2-1,.,.,TRBV19,CASSIYGGRYNEQFF,TGTGCCAGTAGTATATACGGGGGCCGATACAATGAGCAGTTCTTC
TRBJ1-2,.,TRBD1,TRBV2,CASSEGQGAKGYTF,TGTGCCAGCAGTGAGGGACAGGGGGCTAAGGGCTACACCTTC
TRBJ2-7,.,.,TRBV27,CASRKGSEQYF,TGTGCCAGCAGGAAGGGTTCCGAGCAGTACTTC
TRBJ1-5,.,.,TRBV10-2,CASSDFGRQDNQPQHF,TGCGCCAGCAGTGATTTCGGGAGACAGGACAATCAGCCCCAGCATTTT
TRBJ2-7,.,.,TRBV27,CASSLTEGISQQYF,TGTGCCAGCAGTTTAACGGAGGGGATATCCCAGCAGTACTTC
TRBJ1-5,.,TRBD1,TRBV6-5,CASSARQGGEPQHF,TGTGCCAGCAGTGCGAGACAGGGAGGAGAGCCCCAGCATTTT
TRBJ2-6,once,.,TRBV7-2,CASSSSGANVLTF,TGTGCCAGCAGCTCCTCTGGGGCCAACGTCCTGACTTTC
TRBJ2-5,.,TRBD2,TRBV6-5,CASSRGTSGAQTQYF,TGTGCCAGCAGCCGCGGGACTAGCGGGGCGCAGACCCAGTACTTC
TRBJ1-1,.,.,TRBV20-1,CSAKSRTEAFF,TGCAGTGCAAAAAGTAGGACTGAAGCTTTCTTT
TRBJ1-4,.,TRBD1,TRBV5-1,CASVRAGQENEKLFF,TGCGCCAGCGTCCGGGCAGGACAGGAAAATGAAAAACTGTTTTTT
TRBJ1-5,.,.,TRBV10-3,CAIKGSEGSNQPQHF,TGTGCCATCAAGGGGAGTGAGGGAAGCAATCAGCCCCAGCATTTT
TRBJ2-7,.,TRBD2,TRBV14,CASSQDGTSGRGPRYEQYF,TGTGCCAGCAGCCAAGATGGAACTAGCGGGAGGGGCCCTCGGTACGAGCAGTACTTC
TRBJ1-6,once,.,TRBV5-1,CASSLGYRDQNSYNSPLHF,TGCGCCAGCAGCTTGGGATACAGGGATCAAAACTCCTATAATTCACCCCTCCACTTT
TRBJ1-2,.,.,TRBV7-9,CASSLVLGGPNGYTF,TGTGCCAGCAGCTTAGTCTTGGGGGGGCCCAATGGCTACACCTTC
TRBJ1-2,.,.,TRBV6-1,CASSGQWGSYSYTF,TGTGCCAGCAGTGGCCAGTGGGGATCGTATAGCTACACCTTC
TRBJ1-6,.,TRBD1,TRBV2,CASSWTGGHSPLHF,TGTGCCAGCAGTTGGACAGGGGGTCATTCACCCCTCCACTTT
TRBJ1-1,.,TRBD1,TRBV28,CASRGTGEGLPEAFF,TGTGCCAGCAGGGGCACAGGGGAGGGTTTGCCTGAAGCTTTCTTT
TRBJ2-1,.,TRBD1,TRBV6-5,CASSQDRVVNEQFF,TGTGCCAGCAGTCAGGACAGGGTGGTAAATGAGCAGTTCTTC
TRBJ1-1,.,.,TRBV11-2,CASSPERTLNTEAFF,TGTGCCAGCAGCCCAGAACGGACTTTGAACACTGAAGCTTTCTTT
TRBJ1-3,.,TRBD1,TRBV5-1,CASSLRTQGSSSGNTIYF,TGCGCCAGCAGCTTACGCACACAGGGGTCGAGCTCTGGAAACACCATATATTTT
TRBJ2-2,.,.,TRBV30,CAWQPGVGELFF,TGTGCCTGGCAACCAGGGGTCGGGGAGCTGTTTTTT
TRBJ1-1,.,.,TRBV5-1,CASSPQTGTEAFF,TGCGCCAGCAGCCCCCAAACCGGGACTGAAGCTTTCTTT
TRBJ2-7,.,.,TRBV7-9,CASSYGTYEQYF,TGTGCCAGCAGCTATGGCACGTACGAGCAGTACTTC
TRBJ1-5,.,TRBD1,TRBV6-6,CASSLGTGSSNQPQHF,TGTGCCAGCAGCCTCGGGACAGGGTCGTCGAATCAGCCCCAGCATTTT
TRBJ2-2,.,.,TRBV5-5,CASSLLGPGELFF,TGTGCCAGCAGCTTGCTGGGGCCCGGGGAGCTGTTTTTT
TRBJ2-1,.,.,TRBV7-3,CASSLNTYNEQFF,TGTGCCAGCAGCTTAAATACGTACAATGAGCAGTTCTTC
TRBJ1-2,once,.,TRBV5-6,CASVSGPGADRGYTF,TGTGCCAGCGTTTCGGGGCCAGGGGCGGACCGGGGCTACACCTTC
TRBJ1-5,.,.,TRBV6-6,CASSYSGPYSNQPQHF,TGTGCCAGCAGTTACTCTGGACCTTATAGCAATCAGCCCCAGCATTTT
TRBJ2-1,once,TRBD2,TRBV7-6,CASSSGTSDYNEQFF,TGTGCCAGCAGCTCCGGGACTAGCGACTACAATGAGCAGTTCTTC
TRBJ1-2,.,.,TRBV4-1,CASSRGRPNYGYTF,TGCGCCAGCAGCCGGGGTCGGCCGAACTATGGCTACACCTTC
TRBJ1-4,.,TRBD1,TRBV7-8,CASSSGQGTNEKLFF,TGTGCCAGCAGCTCGGGACAGGGTACTAATGAAAAACTGTTTTTT
TRBJ2-3,.,.,TRBV5-1,CASSLWSTDTQYF,TGCGCCAGCAGCTTGTGGAGCACAGATACGCAGTATTTT